This T cell receptor (beta chain) is drawn from a study of beta chain features in type 1 diabetes. Broader study findings: Shortening of TCRB CDR3s, moderate but significant, appeared in all four CD4+ subsets of Type 1 diabetes patients.

As every portion of the isolated RNA was reverse transcribed, the sequencing read expressed TCRB transcripts. Profiled with immunoSEQ multiplex PCR; TCRdb holds only in-frame clones, not every one. In the table there are tens of thousands of clones, around half of which are singletons. About this clone: The antigen is undetermined.

Researchers reported sorting CD4+ naive, central memory, regulatory and stem cell-like memory cells via CD45RO/CCR7/CD25/CD127/CD95/CD27. The V gene's germline CDR1 is SGDLS and CDR2 YYNGEE. The CDR3 loop spans 16 amino acids. V shed 2 bases and J 7 bases; nucleotides not matched to a gene: 12. The rearrangement links TRBV9 to TRBJ2-1; 7 bases are shared with TRBD2. The source material was Tregs from blood. This receptor was identified in a woman aged 40 to 50 with type 1 diabetes. CDR3 in amino acids: CASSVSAGVSRNEQFF. In DNA form, the CDR3 reads TGTGCCAGCAGCGTTAGCGCGGGAGTCTCAAGGAATGAGCAGTTCTTC.